This T cell receptor beta chain comes out of a study of blood T cell repertoires in COVID-19 (dated by TCRdb to between 2020 and 2021). For the study in its entirety: Collaborator samples came from the United States, Italy and Spain and covered acute and convalescent phases of COVID-19. Subjects who had been exposed to COVID-19, were actively infected with it, or had recovered from it provided the deeply sampled blood TCRbeta repertoires that made up the dataset. Sample metadata almost always included a de-identified subject ID, COVID-19 status, age in years and sex. Where HLA class I and class II types were available, the types were taken from metadata supplied by the sample provider, not from assay-based typing. The samples were drawn from the first 160 participants of the ongoing ImmuneRACE study and from 1,254 subjects provided by 6 global collaborators. The prospective study material was composed of cDNA or gDNA derived from T cells, B-cell-depleted T cells, or PBMCs. A freely available public database, intended as a resource for researchers studying the immune response to SARS-CoV-2, is where the repertoires were released. What the study reported, not specific to this receptor: Clinical and demographic metadata were provided uncurated, with the amount varying by source and participant.

The immunoSEQ Assay, a bias-controlled multiplex PCR, was used to amplify TCRbeta CDR3 regions from genomic DNA. The study's own analysis went as follows. The number of nucleated cells in each sample was estimated by amplification of reference gene primers within the assay. To quantify the absolute abundance of each unique TCRbeta CDR3 rearrangement, sequence reads were collapsed and filtered. Productive Simpson clonality was computed per sample as the square root of Simpson's diversity index over productive rearrangements. TCRdb took this table from immuneACCESS and kept in-frame rearrangements with V and J called. Such tables lack part of the clones; where checked against another copy, unresolved V genes explain under half of the gap, and the rest is unexplained. V and J calls and clone size are those listed in that table; D and trimming were worked out from the DNA. The sample records 310,000 or so clones, roughly 90% of which are singletons. The top ten clones comprise under 6.5% of the sample.

About this clone: There is no known antigen for this receptor. Base quality data are lacking; no much larger clone is found one base away.

Another Seattle source contributed samples from volunteer blood donors who had recovered from COVID-19. Collaborating institutions collected whole blood in K2EDTA tubes following their own protocols. For TCRbeta analysis, collaborators shipped samples in one of three forms: frozen whole blood, isolated PBMCs, or DNA extracted from either of those sample types. Deletion took 5 bases off V and 1 base off J, with a span of 10 bases between the germline ends. Per the germline V gene (reference sequence), SEHNR is the CDR1 and FQNEAQ is the CDR2. The CDR3, cysteine through phenylalanine, is 14 amino acids long. Only the CDR3 part of the read is kept: 42 bases, read in frame from the first base.

The chain is made from TRBV7-9 and TRBJ2-3, with the D gene too uncertain to name. Specimen: peripheral blood. This TCR derives from a man younger than 35 who had recovered from COVID-19. The nucleotide sequence is TGTGCCAGCAGCCGCGTGTTGGGCACAGATACGCAGTATTTT. Protein translation: CASSRVLGTDTQYF.